These 25 T cell receptor beta chains share one sample of origin, sequenced in a study of memory CD4+ T cells and cytomegalovirus serostatus. Generated by immunoSEQ multiplex PCR, the TCRdb table keeps only in-frame clones and is missing some. The sample holds around 25,000 clones, about 76% seen once. The sort gate was single viable CD3+CD4+CD8-CD45RO+ cells for memory CD4+ T cells. Sequenced sample: memory CD4+ T cells from blood. These receptors originate from an adult in good health and CMV-seronegative.

The chain employs TRBV18 and TRBJ1-4; D remains ambiguous. Deletions cut 3 bases from V and 2 bases from J, with 10 bases between. The CDR3 has 15 amino acids. Germline V lookup: CDR1 KGHSH, CDR2 LQKENI. Here the CDR3 reads CASSPDGHTNEKLFF. For the CDR3, the DNA is TGTGCCAGCTCACCCGACGGTCATACTAATGAAAAACTGTTTTTT.

The CDR3 protein is CASSQDLGSGNTIYF. Here the CDR3 DNA reads TGCGCCAGCAGCCAAGACTTGGGCTCTGGAAACACCATATATTTT. The V call is TRBV4-3, the J call TRBJ1-3, with D unresolved. Trimming took 0 bases from V and 0 from J, leaving 6 bases between them. CDR3 length equals 15 residues. CDR1 is LGHNA, CDR2 YSLEER, per germline.

CDR3 protein: CASSLDGGARNEQFF. CDR3 bases: TGCGCCAGCAGCTTGGATGGGGGCGCCCGGAATGAGCAGTTCTTC. V is TRBV5-1 and J is TRBJ2-1; D perhaps matches TRBD1 (6 bases). V was cut by 0 bases and J by 7 bases, with 14 bases left in between. Germline V CDR1 and CDR2: SGHRS, YFSETQ. The length of the CDR3 is 15 residues.

This clone came up a few times. V and J are TRBV12-5 and TRBJ2-5; TRBD2 matches at 10 bases. The CDR3 contains 14 residues. J lost 5 bases, V lost 7 bases, and 7 bases had no gene match. CDR1 LGHNT and CDR2 FRNRAP come from the germline V gene. The chain's CDR3 is CASASEREGETQYF. The CDR3 DNA reads TGTGCTAGTGCGAGCGAGCGGGAGGGGGAGACCCAGTACTTC.

This clone showed up just a few times. The chain is built from TRBV7-2 and TRBJ1-1; D perhaps matches TRBD1 (5 bases). CDR3 size: 13 residues. The germline V gene has CDR1 SGHTA and CDR2 FQGNSA. The V end lost 5 bases, the J end lost 1 base, and 8 bases lay between the germline ends. CDR3 nucleotides: TGTGCCAGCAGCCCCGGACAGAACACTGAAGCTTTCTTT. Translation gives CASSPGQNTEAFF.

The V and J genes are TRBV2 and TRBJ2-5; D is unresolved. This CDR3 comprises 15 residues. Germline lookup yields CDR1 SNHLY and CDR2 FYNNEI. The V and J ends lost 6 bases and 5 bases respectively, with 19 bases between them. CDR3 nucleotide sequence: TGTGCCAGCAGCGCGCGCAGACTCTCCGGGGAGACCCAGTACTTC. Translating it yields CASSARRLSGETQYF.

The chain joins TRBV18 to TRBJ1-1; D is possibly TRBD1 (6 bases). The germline V and J ends were trimmed by 3 bases and 4 bases, with 9 bases remaining between them. The V gene's germline CDR1 is KGHSH and CDR2 LQKENI. The CDR3 runs to 13 residues. CDR3 in amino acids: CASSPDRTTEAFF. DNA for the CDR3: TGTGCCAGCTCACCTGACAGGACCACTGAAGCTTTCTTT.

The V call is TRBV5-1, the J call TRBJ2-2; D possibly corresponds to TRBD1 (6 bases). This CDR3 has 16 residues. Germline V gene lookup returns CDR1 SGHRS and CDR2 YFSETQ. The V end lost 4 bases, the J end lost 2 bases, and 15 bases lay between the germline ends. The CDR3 sequence: CASSPSRTANTGELFF. The CDR3, as DNA: TGCGCCAGCAGCCCTTCGCGGACAGCTAACACCGGGGAGCTGTTTTTT.

The chain uses TRBV5-8 and TRBJ2-3; TRBD2 matches at 7 bases. This CDR3 region has 16 residues. With 4 bases clipped from V and 2 bases from J, the junction kept 10 bases outside the gene matches. Looked up from germline, CDR1 is SGHTS and CDR2 is YDEGEE. The CDR3 loop is CASSSGDGYDTDTQYF. In nucleotides, the CDR3 is TGTGCCAGCAGCAGCGGGGACGGTTACGACACAGATACGCAGTATTTT. The full variable domain, rest sourced from reference TRBV5-8 and TRBJ2-3, is EAGVTQSPTHLIKTRGQQATLRCSPISGHTSVYWYQQALGLGLQFLLWYDEGEERNRGNFPPRFSGRQFPNYSSELNVNALELEDSALYLCASSSGDGYDTDTQYFGPGTRLTVL.

The chain uses TRBV7-2 and TRBJ2-7; 11 bases agree with TRBD2. The V and J ends lost 1 base and 6 bases, in that order; junction bases with no gene match: 11. CDR3 length: 17 amino acids. Germline CDR1 SGHTA, CDR2 FQGNSA. CDR3 coding DNA: TGTGCCAGCAGCTTAGAGTGGGCTAGCGGGGGGCGGAGCGAGCAGTACTTC. This translates into CASSLEWASGGRSEQYF.

The chain carries TRBV5-1 and TRBJ1-3; D remains ambiguous. The CDR3 has 15 residues. Germline V lookup: CDR1 SGHRS, CDR2 YFSETQ. The V and J ends lost 4 bases and 3 bases respectively, with 14 bases between them. CDR3 protein: CASSPRSHGGNTIYF. For the CDR3, the DNA is TGCGCCAGCAGCCCTAGGTCCCACGGTGGAAACACCATATATTTT.

J is TRBJ2-3 and V is TRBV5-1; the D is unclear. The germline V gene encodes CDR1 SGHRS and CDR2 YFSETQ. Trimming pared 2 bases from V and 2 bases from J, leaving 6 bases between. The CDR3 is 13 residues long. In DNA form, the CDR3 reads TGCGCCAGCAGCTTAAGAAACACAGATACGCAGTATTTT. Amino acids: CASSLRNTDTQYF.

The J gene is TRBJ2-3, the V gene TRBV4-3; 13 nucleotides line up with TRBD2. Germline loops: CDR1 LGHNA, CDR2 YSLEER. After removal of 0 bases from V and 2 bases from J, the junction contained 8 bases not matched to a gene. This CDR3 is built from 19 residues. The CDR3 nucleotides read TGCGCCAGCAGCCAAGAGACCCCGACTAGCGGGGGGATCACAGATACGCAGTATTTT. The encoded protein is CASSQETPTSGGITDTQYF.

V and J are TRBV6-5 and TRBJ1-5, with a weak D call TRBD1 (5 bases). V was cut by 7 bases and J by 3 bases, with 16 bases left in between. CDR3 length: 15 residues. Germline V gene data show CDR1 as MNHEY and CDR2 as SVGAGI. CDR3 loop: CASTDRQTPNQPQHF. As DNA, the CDR3 is TGTGCCAGCACCGATCGACAGACCCCCAATCAGCCCCAGCATTTT.

The V call is TRBV9, the J call TRBJ1-1, with D uncertain. The CDR3 is made up of 14 amino acids. The V and J ends lost 0 bases and 7 bases respectively, with 13 bases between them. Germline CDR1 and CDR2: SGDLS and YYNGEE. CDR3 protein: CASSVVEGLGEAFF. In DNA, the CDR3 is TGTGCCAGCAGCGTAGTGGAGGGTCTAGGTGAAGCTTTCTTT.

The chain is built from TRBV5-4 and TRBJ2-7; D tentatively fits TRBD1 or TRBD2 (6 bases each). Per the germline V gene, CDR1 is SGHNT and CDR2 is YYREEE (reference sequence). Deletions cut 9 bases from V and 5 bases from J, with 18 bases between. This CDR3 is 13 amino acids long. CDR3 in amino acids: CATQRGTWNEQYF. DNA for the CDR3: TGTGCCACACAAAGGGGGACTTGGAACGAGCAGTACTTC.

The chain carries TRBV6-5 and TRBJ1-1; 9 nucleotides line up with TRBD1. CDR1 MNHEY and CDR2 SVGAGI come from the germline V gene. The CDR3 extends over 11 amino acids. J was trimmed by 14 bases and V by 5 bases; bases with no gene match: 6. In nucleotides, the CDR3 is TGTGCCAGCAGTGGCGGGACAGGGTACTTCTTT. Protein: CASSGGTGYFF.

The genes are TRBV5-8 and TRBJ2-3; D is uncertain. Trimming shortened V by 2 bases and J by 0 bases, and 10 bases separated the two germline ends. The CDR3 consists of 15 residues. CDR1 is SGHTS, CDR2 YDEGEE, per germline. The DNA of the CDR3 is TGTGCCAGCAGCTTAACGGAGACTAGCACAGATACGCAGTATTTT. Protein product: CASSLTETSTDTQYF.

The table lists this clone with a count of one. The chain combines TRBV6-5 with TRBJ1-3; 9 positions match TRBD1. V shed 7 bases and J 10 bases; nucleotides not matched to a gene: 14. This CDR3 is 15 amino acids long. CDR1 and CDR2 from the germline V gene are MNHEY and SVGAGI. CDR3 amino acids: CASMLGSPGQGTIYF. The CDR3, as DNA: TGTGCCAGCATGTTGGGCTCTCCGGGACAGGGAACCATATATTTT.

This clone was seen more than once but under ten times. The rearrangement joins TRBV7-9 to TRBJ1-5, with TRBD1 matching over 8 bases. The germline gives CDR1 SEHNR, CDR2 FQNEAQ (reference sequence). CDR3 length: 14 amino acids. V gave up 5 bases and J gave up 6 bases; unmatched junction bases: 6. The DNA of the CDR3 is TGTGCCAGCAGCCTTGGACAGGGTGGTCAGCCCCAGCATTTT. It specifies CASSLGQGGQPQHF.

The sample holds a few counts of this clone. The chain employs TRBV2 and TRBJ1-3; TRBD1 matches 8 bases. CDR3 length: 16 amino acids. The germline CDR1 and CDR2 sequences are SNHLY and FYNNEI. Trimming removed 6 bases from V and 4 bases from J; junction bases left unmatched: 11. CDR3 amino acids: CASSSFGQGPGNTIYF. CDR3 DNA: TGTGCCAGCAGCTCATTTGGACAGGGTCCAGGAAACACCATATATTTT.

V is TRBV4-3 and J is TRBJ2-2; TRBD2 is a possible D gene (5 bases). Between the trimmed V and J ends, which lost 2 bases and 4 bases, there was a span of 20 bases. The CDR3 runs 18 residues. Germline loops: CDR1 LGHNA, CDR2 YSLEER. The CDR3 region is CASSQLLLGSLGTGELFF. The CDR3 DNA reads TGCGCCAGCAGCCAACTCCTACTAGGATCCCTGGGCACCGGGGAGCTGTTTTTT.

J is TRBJ2-6 and V is TRBV4-2; 10 positions agree with TRBD1. The CDR3 contains 17 residues. Germline CDR1 LGHNA, CDR2 YNFKEQ. V lost 6 bases to trimming and J lost 3 bases; unmatched junction nucleotides: 8. The CDR3 protein is CASSRQGAFGGANVLTF. CDR3 coding DNA: TGTGCCAGCAGTAGACAGGGGGCATTTGGTGGGGCCAACGTCCTGACTTTC.

The rearrangement joins TRBV10-2 to TRBJ2-7; 7 nucleotides agree with TRBD2. This CDR3 contains 14 residues. The trim removed 4 bases at V and 1 base at J, leaving 4 bases unmatched. The germline CDR1 and CDR2 sequences are WSHSY and SAAADI. The CDR3 reads CASSGAGASYEQYF. CDR3 DNA sequence: TGCGCCAGCAGTGGGGCGGGAGCATCCTACGAGCAGTACTTC.

This clone was detected only a few times. The chain employs TRBV30 and TRBJ1-3, with no clear D. The V and J ends lost 3 bases and 2 bases respectively, with 5 bases between them. The germline CDR1 and CDR2 sequences are GTSNPN and SVGIG (reference sequence). The CDR3 covers 12 residues. The CDR3 is CAWSPTGNTIYF. The CDR3 bases are TGTGCCTGGAGCCCGACTGGAAACACCATATATTTT.